The entry below describes one T cell receptor (beta chain). What this receptor recognizes is not known. This may arise from a read error, as a much more abundant clone is one base away. TCRbeta-specific cDNA was reverse-transcribed from about 520 ng total RNA using a constant-region primer and ProtoScript II reverse transcriptase. The TCRbeta libraries were prepared through three rounds of nested multiplex PCR following a slightly modified ARM-PCR procedure. Each of the first two PCR rounds ran for around 10 cycles using multiplex TRBV1-TRBV30 forward primers together with a Cbeta reverse primer. Sample barcodes and Illumina adapters were added in a final 25-cycle PCR using Deep VentR polymerase. Amplicons of 200-500 bp were gel-purified with a QIAquick gel extraction kit before sequencing. An Illumina HiSeq 2500 was used to sequence the TCRbeta amplicons with 250-bp paired-end reads. The paper's data handling went like this. Trimmomatic v0.33 was used to quality-trim the reads, and FLASH v1.2.11 was used to merge paired reads so that full CDR3 sequences could be recovered. V, D and J germline segments were assigned to the rearranged TCRbeta sequences by MiGEC v1.2.1b. VDJtools v1.0.0 computed clonotype statistics and Shannon-Wiener diversity indices. To cut down on sampling bias, every analysis after diversity analysis relied on just the 250 most abundant clonotypes from each sample. The public sequencing data were trimmed at Q25 with fastp and processed into clonotypes with MiXCR by TCRdb, which kept only in-frame beta chains. Rows are unified per CDR3 protein, each entry keeping the most common DNA and genes. TCRdb assigned the V and J calls; the authors' analysis was not used. The sample data list fewer than 350,000 distinct CDR3 sequences, and 65% of these were observed just once. Of the sample, roughly 8.9% falls within the top ten clones.

CDR1 and CDR2, looked up from the germline V gene (reference sequence), are MNHNY and SVGAGI. From the cysteine up to the phenylalanine, the CDR3 has a length of 14 residues. The sequence is cut down to CDR3 DNA, 42 bases in frame from base 1. V sheds 6 bases and J sheds 8 bases, leaving 14 bases between their ends. This sample is part of a study of tumor-infiltrating lymphocytes in primary liver carcinoma (dated by TCRdb to 2016 to 2017). Some background on the complete study: Between late 2015 and March 2016, a handful of patients in China with histopathologically diagnosed primary liver carcinoma had their tumors surgically resected. A total of 35 specimens from 5 patients underwent TCRbeta repertoire sequencing, comprising around 25 tumor regions, 5 adjacent noncancerous liver tissues and 5 peripheral blood samples. Reproducibility between technical replicate repertoires was high, with correlation coefficients above 0.95 and mean shared-clone rates approximately 0.91. Of the five patients (three men and two women, aged 30 to 69 years), four had hepatocellular carcinoma and one had combined HCC and intrahepatic cholangiocarcinoma. The study combined TCRbeta repertoire sequencing, expression microarrays and whole-exome sequencing across five regions of each liver tumor, with adjacent normal tissue and blood. Each sample produced about 3.5 to 8 million productive TCRbeta reads, and read depth showed no significant difference between tissue types. The tumors of the five patients were staged as T1-T3 N0M0, with maximum diameters ranging from roughly 4.2 to 10 cm.

TRIzol reagent was used to extract blood RNA from unsorted whole blood, while the DNeasy Blood & Tissue kit provided the germline DNA. Chronic HBV infection was present in the patients, and the patients were treatment-naive at sampling. Before surgery, about 4 milliliters of peripheral blood were collected into K2EDTA tubes. What the work shows at the level of the full study, not this receptor alone: Because sequencing covered only the TCR beta chain and unpaired alpha chains were not captured, true repertoire diversity is likely underestimated. Bulk unsorted samples precluded comparing CD4+ and CD8+ T cell repertoires. Only four or five patients were included in the study, and the authors note that the findings should be validated in a larger study. The top 250 clones accounted for a significantly greater share of the repertoire in tumors than in blood (p = 0.039). Consistent with antigen-driven expansion, pairs of tumor regions showed higher repertoire overlap (mean roughly 35%) than either tumor-adjacent pairs (around 17%) or tumor-blood pairs (around 14%).

This receptor chain uses TRBV6-6 and TRBJ1-6; TRBD1 is possibly the D segment (5 matching bases). Sequenced material: peripheral blood. This clonotype originated in a middle-aged man with primary liver carcinoma and hepatitis B virus infection. The CDR3 amino acid sequence is: CASSRSRGDSPLHF. The sequenced DNA: TGTGCCAGCAGCAGGAGCCGGGGGGATTCACCCCTCCACTTT.